The 19 T cell receptor beta chains reported below all come from one sample, sequenced in a study of T cell responses to AZD1222 COVID-19 vaccine. Only in-frame clones appear in the TCRdb table, and some are missing; sequencing was by immunoSEQ multiplex PCR. Among 150,000 to 200,000 clones, approximately 93% were seen once, and the ten largest hold approximately 0.97%. The sequences come from peripheral blood, collected on day 0 of AZD1222 vaccination. The origin of the receptors is an adult in good health.

This clone was counted a few times. The J gene is TRBJ2-1, the V gene TRBV7-9; D is ambiguous. With 2 bases removed from V and 6 bases from J, the gap between germline ends came to 8 bases. CDR3 length equals 13 residues. Germline-derived CDR1 and CDR2 are SEHNR and FQNEAQ (reference sequence). CDR3 protein: CASSLIPGNEQFF. The CDR3 DNA reads TGTGCCAGCAGCTTAATCCCGGGCAATGAGCAGTTCTTC. Complete variable domain (other parts from reference TRBV7-9 and TRBJ2-1): DTGVSQNPRHKITKRGQNVTFRCDPISEHNRLYWYRQTLGQGPEFLTYFQNEAQLEKSRLLSDRFSAERPKGSFSTLEIQRTEQGDSAMYLCASSLIPGNEQFFGPGTRLTVL.

V gene TRBV27 combines with J gene TRBJ1-2; D might be TRBD1 (5 bases). CDR1 and CDR2 from the germline V gene are MNHEY and SMNVEV (reference sequence). This CDR3 comprises 13 residues. V lost 7 bases and J lost 4, with 13 bases in between. The DNA for the CDR3 is TGTGCCAGCAAGGCGACAGATATCTATGGCTACACCTTC. As protein: CASKATDIYGYTF.

The chain combines TRBV2 with TRBJ1-2; D remains ambiguous. Germline CDR1 SNHLY, CDR2 FYNNEI. The CDR3 totals 14 residues. The V and J ends lost 0 bases and 2 bases respectively, with 7 bases between them. The CDR3 spells CASSEARGNYGYTF. DNA for the CDR3: TGTGCCAGCAGTGAAGCCCGAGGAAACTATGGCTACACCTTC.

In the case of this clone: An end of the junction differs from the germline gene, which may be a read error. In DNA form, the CDR3 reads TGTGCCAGCAGCCCGGGGCTCTTGGGCTATAGCTACACCTTC. It is translated as CASSPGLLGYSYTF. The V call is TRBV5-8, the J call TRBJ1-2, with D tentatively TRBD1 (5 bases). This CDR3 has 14 amino acids. Germline values: CDR1 SGHTS, CDR2 YDEGEE.

V is TRBV6-1 and J is TRBJ1-1, with D hard to call. In germline, CDR1 is MNHNS, CDR2 SASEGT. There are 14 residues in the CDR3. Trimming cost V 1 base and J 8 bases, with 14 bases left between them. The CDR3, as DNA: TGTGCCAGCAGTGAAGTGGGTCGCAGAGAGGAAGCTTTCTTT. It codes for CASSEVGRREEAFF.

CDR3 nucleotide sequence: TGCGCCAGCAGCCTTCCTAGCGGGGGAGCCAGGGATATGAATGAGCAGTTCTTC. It yields the protein CASSLPSGGARDMNEQFF. V usage is TRBV5-1 and J usage is TRBJ2-1; 10 bases align to TRBD2. This CDR3 spans 18 amino acids. The ends lost 4 bases at V and 7 bases at J; junction bases unmatched: 17. Germline values: CDR1 SGHRS, CDR2 YFSETQ. The full variable domain, with the rest looked up from reference TRBV5-1 and TRBJ2-1, is KAGVTQTPRYLIKTRGQQVTLSCSPISGHRSVSWYQQTPGQGLQFLFEYFSETQRNKGNFPGRFSGRQFSNSRSEMNVSTLELGDSALYLCASSLPSGGARDMNEQFFGPGTRLTVL.

The chain combines TRBV30 with TRBJ2-7, with D perhaps matching TRBD1 (6 bases). Germline V gene sequence: CDR1 GTSNPN, CDR2 SVGIG (reference sequence). The V gene lost 1 base and the J gene lost 7 bases, with 14 bases spanning the gap. This CDR3 has 13 residues. The CDR3 DNA reads TGTGCCTGGAGTGCCTGGACAAGGGGGGAGCAGTACTTC. The encoded protein is CAWSAWTRGEQYF.

The chain couples TRBV6-2 or TRBV6-3 to TRBJ1-5, with 8 bases fitting TRBD1. V lost 6 bases and J lost 7; bases outside the gene matches: 8. The CDR3 sequence is 14 residues long. From germline, CDR1 is MNHEY and CDR2 SVGEGT. The CDR3 DNA follows: TGTGCCAGCAGCCTGGACAGGGAGGCCCAGCCCCAGCATTTT. This sequence encodes CASSLDREAQPQHF.

The chain employs TRBV2 and TRBJ2-1; the D gene is possibly TRBD2 (6 bases). The CDR3 length is 14 residues. Trimming shortened V by 8 bases and J by 6 bases, and 17 bases separated the two germline ends. Germline lookup yields CDR1 SNHLY and CDR2 FYNNEI. The DNA for the CDR3 is TGTGCCAGCGTTACGGGGGTTTTATCCAATGAGCAGTTCTTC. Translating gives CASVTGVLSNEQFF.

The chain recombines TRBV14 with TRBJ2-1, with 8 bases aligning to TRBD2. V gave up 5 bases and J gave up 4 bases; unmatched junction bases: 7. Germline-derived CDR1 and CDR2 are SGHDN and FVKESK. The CDR3 spans 15 residues. Here the CDR3 reads CASSYRGGAYNEQFF. CDR3 coding DNA: TGTGCCAGCAGCTACCGGGGGGGAGCGTACAATGAGCAGTTCTTC.

The chain uses TRBV19 and TRBJ1-2; a possible D gene is TRBD1 (6 bases). In germline, CDR1 is LNHDA, CDR2 SQIVND (reference sequence). CDR3 length: 18 residues. The V gene lost 0 bases and the J gene lost 4 bases, with 21 bases spanning the gap. CDR3 amino acids: CASSIDNAGAAGFYGYTF. The DNA for the CDR3 is TGTGCCAGTAGTATAGATAATGCAGGGGCCGCCGGGTTCTATGGCTACACCTTC.

This clone has just one count. Other nucleotide sequences in the sample specify the same CDR3. This chain uses TRBV7-9 with TRBJ2-7, with D unclear. The CDR3 extends over 12 amino acids. CDR1 and CDR2 from the germline V gene are SEHNR and FQNEAQ (reference sequence). Trimming took off 1 base at V and 5 bases at J, with 6 bases between the two ends. CDR3 amino acids: CASSLVGNEQYF. The DNA of the CDR3 is TGTGCCAGCAGCTTAGTTGGGAACGAGCAGTACTTC.

The rearrangement links TRBV27 to TRBJ2-4, with TRBD1 as a possible D gene (5 bases). Deletions cut 7 bases from V and 1 base from J, with 29 bases between. Germline values: CDR1 MNHEY, CDR2 SMNVEV (reference sequence). The CDR3 has 20 residues. The CDR3 loop reads CASTHSVGRVSSSAKNIQYF. CDR3 nucleotides: TGTGCCAGCACACATTCCGTCGGCAGGGTGAGTAGTAGCGCCAAAAACATTCAGTACTTC.

The J gene is TRBJ2-4, the V gene TRBV6-5; D unresolved. This CDR3 has 16 residues. V was cut by 3 bases and J by 0 bases, with 12 bases left in between. CDR1 is MNHEY, CDR2 SVGAGI, per germline. The DNA of the CDR3 is TGTGCCAGCAGTTATCTTCCAGGCGTAGCCAAAAACATTCAGTACTTC. Protein sequence: CASSYLPGVAKNIQYF.

V is TRBV15 and J is TRBJ1-4; 8 nucleotides match TRBD1. CDR3 length: 16 residues. V was clipped by 0 bases and J by 5 bases; unmatched bases: 5. The germline V gene has CDR1 LNHNV and CDR2 YYDKDF (reference sequence). The CDR3 sequence: CATSRDPGQDNEKLFF. CDR3 DNA: TGTGCCACCAGCAGAGATCCGGGACAGGACAATGAAAAACTGTTTTTT.

The V and J genes are TRBV29-1 and TRBJ2-1; TRBD1 agrees at 9 bases. The CDR3 sequence is 12 residues long. J lost 3 bases, V lost 7 bases, and 1 base had no gene match. Germline values: CDR1 SQVTM, CDR2 ANQGSEA. CDR3 DNA: TGCAGCGGACAGGGGGTCTACAATGAGCAGTTCTTC. It specifies CSGQGVYNEQFF.

The V gene is TRBV28, the J gene TRBJ1-1; tentative D call: TRBD1 (5 bases). The V end lost 4 bases, the J end lost 3 bases, and 15 bases lay between the germline ends. The CDR3 length is 15 residues. Germline assignment: CDR1 MDHEN and CDR2 SYDVKM. The CDR3 protein is CASSSGGLGDTEAFF. The CDR3 nucleotides read TGTGCCAGCAGTTCGGGGGGGTTGGGGGACACTGAAGCTTTCTTT.

This sequence joins TRBV11-2 and TRBJ1-6, with D possibly TRBD1 on 6 matching bases. The CDR3 length is 16 residues. Germline V gene sequence: CDR1 SGHAT, CDR2 FQNNGV. The V and J ends lost 5 bases and 7 bases respectively, with 18 bases between them. The CDR3 DNA reads as TGTGCCAGCAGCGGTCACTTGGACAGTACGAATTCACCCCTCCACTTT. It encodes CASSGHLDSTNSPLHF.

CDR3 nucleotide sequence: TGCGCCAGCAGCTTGGCCGGGACTCAATACAATGAGCAGTTCTTC. Protein product: CASSLAGTQYNEQFF. This sequence joins TRBV5-1 and TRBJ2-1, with D possibly matching TRBD2 (6 bases). Germline V gives CDR1 SGHRS, CDR2 YFSETQ. V was pared by 0 bases and J by 4 bases, with 11 bases between. CDR3 length: 15 residues.